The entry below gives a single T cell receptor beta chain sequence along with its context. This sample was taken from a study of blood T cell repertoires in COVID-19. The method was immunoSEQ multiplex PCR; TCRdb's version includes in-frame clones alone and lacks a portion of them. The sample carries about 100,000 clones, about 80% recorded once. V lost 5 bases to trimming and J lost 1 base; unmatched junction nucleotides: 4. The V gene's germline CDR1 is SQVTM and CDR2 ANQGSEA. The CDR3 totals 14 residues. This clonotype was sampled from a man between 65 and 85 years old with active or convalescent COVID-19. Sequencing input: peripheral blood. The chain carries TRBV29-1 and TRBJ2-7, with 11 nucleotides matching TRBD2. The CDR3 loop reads CSVLAGGPSYEQYF. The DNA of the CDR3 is TGCAGCGTTTTAGCGGGAGGGCCGTCCTACGAGCAGTACTTC.